This T cell receptor beta chain was obtained from a study of blood T cell repertoires in COVID-19. In germline, CDR1 is SGHAT, CDR2 FQDESV (reference sequence). The CDR3 has 15 residues. Trimming took off 5 bases at V and 1 base at J, with 14 bases between the two ends. Generated by immunoSEQ multiplex PCR, the TCRdb table keeps only in-frame clones and is missing some. The sample comprises roughly 210,000 clones, under 90% of which are singletons, and approximately 10% rests with the top ten. Those enrolled in Seattle joined during active infection and were followed longitudinally afterward. The chain links TRBV11-1 to TRBJ2-5; D is perhaps TRBD2 (5 bases). Sequencing was carried out using peripheral blood. This sequence was found in a woman of 80 years or more with COVID-19, enrolled during active disease. DNA of the CDR3: TGTGCCAGCAGCCCCACTAGATTCTCCCAAGAGACCCAGTACTTC. It encodes CASSPTRFSQETQYF.